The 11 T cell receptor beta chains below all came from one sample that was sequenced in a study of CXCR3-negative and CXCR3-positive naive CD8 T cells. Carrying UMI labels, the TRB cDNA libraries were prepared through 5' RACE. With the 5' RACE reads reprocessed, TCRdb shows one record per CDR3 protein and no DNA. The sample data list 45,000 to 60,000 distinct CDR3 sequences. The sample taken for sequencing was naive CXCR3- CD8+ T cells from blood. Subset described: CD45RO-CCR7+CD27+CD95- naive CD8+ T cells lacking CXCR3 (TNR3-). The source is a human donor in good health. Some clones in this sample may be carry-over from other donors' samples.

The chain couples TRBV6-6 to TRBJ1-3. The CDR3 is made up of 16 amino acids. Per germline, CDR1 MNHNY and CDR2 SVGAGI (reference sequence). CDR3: CASTASEGASGNTIYF.

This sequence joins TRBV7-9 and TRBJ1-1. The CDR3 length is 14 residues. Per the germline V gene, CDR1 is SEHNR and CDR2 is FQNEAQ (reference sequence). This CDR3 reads CASSPRGIYTEAFF.

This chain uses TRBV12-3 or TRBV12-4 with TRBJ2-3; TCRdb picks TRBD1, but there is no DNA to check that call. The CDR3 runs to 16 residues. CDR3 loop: CASSDPLRGGTDTQYF.

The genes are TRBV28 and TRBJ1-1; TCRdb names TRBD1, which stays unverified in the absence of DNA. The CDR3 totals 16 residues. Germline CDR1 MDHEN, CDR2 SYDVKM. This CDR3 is CASSFPTDRWNTEAFF.

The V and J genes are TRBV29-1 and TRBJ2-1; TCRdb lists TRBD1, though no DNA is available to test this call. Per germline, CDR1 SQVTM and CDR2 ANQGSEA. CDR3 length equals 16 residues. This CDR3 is CSVEMGGPGIYNEQFF.

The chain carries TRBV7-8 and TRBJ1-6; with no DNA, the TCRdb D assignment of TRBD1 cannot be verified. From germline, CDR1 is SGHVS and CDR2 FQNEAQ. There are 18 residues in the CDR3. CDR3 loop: CASSLVDPRPGSGSPLHF.

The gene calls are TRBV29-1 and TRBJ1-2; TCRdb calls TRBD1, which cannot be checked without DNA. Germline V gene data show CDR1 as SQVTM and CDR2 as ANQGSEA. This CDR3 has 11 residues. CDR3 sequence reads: CSVLKGYGYTF.

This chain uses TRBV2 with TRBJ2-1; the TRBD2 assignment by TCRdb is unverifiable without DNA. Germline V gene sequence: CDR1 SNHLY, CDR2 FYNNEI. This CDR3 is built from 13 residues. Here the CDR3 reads CASSPGGAVEQFF.

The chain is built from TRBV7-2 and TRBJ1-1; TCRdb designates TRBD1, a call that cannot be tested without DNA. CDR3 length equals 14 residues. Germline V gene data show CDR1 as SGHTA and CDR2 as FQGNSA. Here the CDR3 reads CASSLNVQGPEAFF.

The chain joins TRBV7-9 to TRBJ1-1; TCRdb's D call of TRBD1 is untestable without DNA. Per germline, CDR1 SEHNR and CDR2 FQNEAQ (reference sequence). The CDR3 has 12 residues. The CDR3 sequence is CASSWDREYAFF.

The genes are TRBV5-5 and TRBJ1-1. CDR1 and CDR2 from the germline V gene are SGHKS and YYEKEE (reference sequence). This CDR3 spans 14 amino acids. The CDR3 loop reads CASSLWGLGTEAFF.